This is a list of T cell receptor beta chains from one sample in a study of siplizumab effects on memory and regulatory T cells. Using immunoSEQ multiplex PCR, the repertoire was profiled, and TCRdb retains in-frame clones only, with some absent. The table lists 50,000 to 60,000 clones, over 75% of them singletons. The material sequenced was naive CD8+ T cells sorted from blood. Receptor source: a human donor in good health. Both conserved end residues are part of each CDR3. The D gene is left open where the match is weak. The size field is filled for only some rows; it gives once, few, many or a size class.

J gene: TRBJ2-3; clone size: NA; V gene: TRBV7-7; D gene: TRBD1; CDR3 DNA: TGTGCTAGCAGCGAACAGGGGCTATTGACAGATACGCAGTATTTT; CDR3 protein: CASSEQGLLTDTQYF
J gene: TRBJ1-2; clone size: NA; V gene: TRBV19; D gene: NA; CDR3 DNA: TGTGCCAGTAGTAGGGGTACCGGCTACACCTTC; CDR3 protein: CASSRGTGYTF
J gene: TRBJ2-1; clone size: NA; V gene: TRBV4-1; D gene: TRBD2; CDR3 DNA: TGCGCCAGCAGCCGAATGACTAGCGGGAAGACCAAGAATGAGCAGTTCTTC; CDR3 protein: CASSRMTSGKTKNEQFF
J gene: TRBJ1-2; clone size: NA; V gene: TRBV5-4; D gene: NA; CDR3 DNA: TGTGCCAGCAGCAACACTAACTATGGCTACACCTTC; CDR3 protein: CASSNTNYGYTF
J gene: TRBJ1-2; clone size: few; V gene: TRBV7-9; D gene: NA; CDR3 DNA: TGTGCCAGCCTACCCGGGGGGCTGGGAGCGCTCTATGGCTACACCTTC; CDR3 protein: CASLPGGLGALYGYTF
J gene: TRBJ1-1; clone size: few; V gene: TRBV19; D gene: NA; CDR3 DNA: TGTGCCAGTAGTATGAGTTTGAACACTGAAGCTTTCTTT; CDR3 protein: CASSMSLNTEAFF
J gene: TRBJ2-7; clone size: few; V gene: TRBV19; D gene: NA; CDR3 DNA: TGTGCCAGTAGTATCGGGCCAGGGACGATGAACGAGCAGTACTTC; CDR3 protein: CASSIGPGTMNEQYF
J gene: TRBJ1-2; clone size: NA; V gene: TRBV6-5; D gene: NA; CDR3 DNA: TGTGCCAGCAGTTACTCGAGGGACGGCACTAACTATGGCTACACCTTC; CDR3 protein: CASSYSRDGTNYGYTF
J gene: TRBJ2-7; clone size: NA; V gene: TRBV5-6; D gene: NA; CDR3 DNA: TGTGCCAGCAGCCAAGGACGGTTGGAGCAGTACTTC; CDR3 protein: CASSQGRLEQYF
J gene: TRBJ2-1; clone size: NA; V gene: TRBV15; D gene: TRBD2; CDR3 DNA: TGTGCCACCAGCAGAGATCTGGGACTATCCCACAATGAGCAGTTCTTC; CDR3 protein: CATSRDLGLSHNEQFF
J gene: TRBJ1-2; clone size: few; V gene: TRBV2; D gene: TRBD1; CDR3 DNA: TGTGCCAGCAGTGCCCGGGACAGGTTCCACCAACCCTTC; CDR3 protein: CASSARDRFHQPF
J gene: TRBJ2-7; clone size: NA; V gene: TRBV6-6; D gene: NA; CDR3 DNA: TGTGCCAGCAGTTACCGGGACACCCACTACGAGCAGTACTTC; CDR3 protein: CASSYRDTHYEQYF
J gene: TRBJ2-7; clone size: NA; V gene: TRBV27; D gene: NA; CDR3 DNA: TGTGCCAGCACCGCTCCGACAGAGACCTACGAGCAGTACTTC; CDR3 protein: CASTAPTETYEQYF
J gene: TRBJ1-4; clone size: once; V gene: TRBV2; D gene: NA; CDR3 DNA: TGTGCCAGCGGGGTTGGGGGGCGCAATGAAAAACTGTTTTTT; CDR3 protein: CASGVGGRNEKLFF
J gene: TRBJ1-1; clone size: NA; V gene: TRBV10-2; D gene: NA; CDR3 DNA: TGCGCCAGCAGTGAGTCGAGGGAGAACACTGAAGCTTTCTTT; CDR3 protein: CASSESRENTEAFF
J gene: TRBJ2-7; clone size: NA; V gene: TRBV11-2; D gene: NA; CDR3 DNA: TGTGCCAGCAGTTCCTTAATCCACGAGCAGTACTTC; CDR3 protein: CASSSLIHEQYF
J gene: TRBJ2-2; clone size: NA; V gene: TRBV5-1; D gene: NA; CDR3 DNA: TGCGCCAGCAGCTTGGTTGGGGGGAACACCGGGGAGCTGTTTTTT; CDR3 protein: CASSLVGGNTGELFF
J gene: TRBJ1-2; clone size: NA; V gene: TRBV7-9; D gene: NA; CDR3 DNA: TGTGCCAGCAGCTCGGGATCGGGAGGCTACACCTTC; CDR3 protein: CASSSGSGGYTF
J gene: TRBJ1-2; clone size: NA; V gene: TRBV5-1; D gene: NA; CDR3 DNA: TGCGCCAGCAGCCTAGAGACGCAGAATGGCTACACCTTC; CDR3 protein: CASSLETQNGYTF
J gene: TRBJ2-7; clone size: NA; V gene: TRBV14; D gene: NA; CDR3 DNA: TGTGCCAGCAGCCAAAGCGAGATTTACCCCTACGAGCAGTACTTC; CDR3 protein: CASSQSEIYPYEQYF
J gene: TRBJ1-1; clone size: NA; V gene: TRBV5-1; D gene: NA; CDR3 DNA: TGCGCCAGCAGCTCCTCGTGGACTGAAGCTTTCTTT; CDR3 protein: CASSSSWTEAFF
J gene: TRBJ2-7; clone size: NA; V gene: TRBV14; D gene: NA; CDR3 DNA: TGTGCCAGCAGCCTCGGGCCTCTCCGCGAGCAGTACTTC; CDR3 protein: CASSLGPLREQYF
J gene: TRBJ1-1; clone size: NA; V gene: TRBV25-1; D gene: TRBD1; CDR3 DNA: TGTGCCAGCAGAAAGGGACAGGGGGCGCGGGACACTGAAGCTTTCTTT; CDR3 protein: CASRKGQGARDTEAFF
J gene: TRBJ1-1; clone size: NA; V gene: TRBV7-6; D gene: NA; CDR3 DNA: TGTGCCAGCAGCTTAGCGCCAGGAGGATCAGGGACTGAAGCTTTCTTT; CDR3 protein: CASSLAPGGSGTEAFF
J gene: TRBJ2-5; clone size: NA; V gene: TRBV2; D gene: NA; CDR3 DNA: TGTGCCAGCAGTGGGAAGTACTCGTACCAAGAGACCCAGTACTTC; CDR3 protein: CASSGKYSYQETQYF
J gene: TRBJ2-6; clone size: NA; V gene: TRBV27; D gene: NA; CDR3 DNA: TGTGCCAGCAGTTTCCATGCCTCTGGGGCCAACGTCCTGACTTTC; CDR3 protein: CASSFHASGANVLTF
J gene: TRBJ2-2; clone size: NA; V gene: TRBV9; D gene: TRBD1; CDR3 DNA: TGTGCCAGCAGCATACCACGGACAGGCCTGAACACCGGGGAGCTGTTTTTT; CDR3 protein: CASSIPRTGLNTGELFF
J gene: TRBJ2-7; clone size: NA; V gene: TRBV5-1; D gene: NA; CDR3 DNA: TGCGCCAGCGGGACGTCCGGTCCCTACGAGCAGTACTTC; CDR3 protein: CASGTSGPYEQYF
J gene: TRBJ1-5; clone size: NA; V gene: TRBV4-1; D gene: NA; CDR3 DNA: TGCGCCAGCAGCCAAGAAACCACAGCAAATAGCAATCAGCCCCAGCATTTT; CDR3 protein: CASSQETTANSNQPQHF
J gene: TRBJ1-2; clone size: NA; V gene: TRBV7-9; D gene: NA; CDR3 DNA: TGTGCCAGCAGCTTTATTGTGAACTATGGCTACACCTTC; CDR3 protein: CASSFIVNYGYTF
J gene: TRBJ2-7; clone size: NA; V gene: TRBV5-6; D gene: TRBD2; CDR3 DNA: TGTGCCACCTCGGGGAGCGGGAGTTTCCACGAGCAGTACTTC; CDR3 protein: CATSGSGSFHEQYF
J gene: TRBJ2-2; clone size: NA; V gene: TRBV13; D gene: NA; CDR3 DNA: TGTGCCAGCAGCCCCGCTGGCGGGGAGCTGTTTTTT; CDR3 protein: CASSPAGGELFF
J gene: TRBJ2-7; clone size: NA; V gene: TRBV19; D gene: NA; CDR3 DNA: TGTGCCAGTAGTATTATTAACGGAAATTCCTACGAGCAGTACTTC; CDR3 protein: CASSIINGNSYEQYF
J gene: TRBJ2-3; clone size: NA; V gene: TRBV5-4; D gene: NA; CDR3 DNA: TGTGCCAGCAGCTTGGATTTCACAGATACGCAGTATTTT; CDR3 protein: CASSLDFTDTQYF
J gene: TRBJ2-2; clone size: NA; V gene: TRBV7-8; D gene: TRBD1; CDR3 DNA: TGTGCCAGCACGGACAGGGTGAACACCGGGGAGCTGTTTTTT; CDR3 protein: CASTDRVNTGELFF
J gene: TRBJ2-7; clone size: NA; V gene: TRBV5-6; D gene: TRBD1; CDR3 DNA: TGTGCCAGCAGCCCGGGACAGGGGGCCCACGAGCAGTACTTC; CDR3 protein: CASSPGQGAHEQYF
J gene: TRBJ2-7; clone size: NA; V gene: TRBV5-1; D gene: NA; CDR3 DNA: TGCGCCAGCAGCTTCACAGGGCCCTACGAGCAGTACTTC; CDR3 protein: CASSFTGPYEQYF
J gene: TRBJ2-1; clone size: NA; V gene: TRBV7-6; D gene: TRBD2; CDR3 DNA: TGTGCCAGCAGCTTGACTAGCGGGAGCGATGAGCAGTTCTTC; CDR3 protein: CASSLTSGSDEQFF
J gene: TRBJ2-2; clone size: NA; V gene: TRBV19; D gene: NA; CDR3 DNA: TGTGCCAGTAGTATATGGGCGATTAACGGGGAGCTGTTTTTT; CDR3 protein: CASSIWAINGELFF
J gene: TRBJ1-5; clone size: NA; V gene: TRBV6-5; D gene: NA; CDR3 DNA: TGTGCCACCACCCCTGGGGATAGCAATCAGCCCCAGCATTTT; CDR3 protein: CATTPGDSNQPQHF
J gene: TRBJ2-5; clone size: NA; V gene: TRBV11-2; D gene: TRBD2; CDR3 DNA: TGTGCCAGCAGCCCAATTGGACTAGCGGGAGAGACCCAGTACTTC; CDR3 protein: CASSPIGLAGETQYF
J gene: TRBJ2-1; clone size: NA; V gene: TRBV19; D gene: NA; CDR3 DNA: TGTGCCAGTAGCCTCGTGGGCGGGTACAATGAGCAGTTCTTC; CDR3 protein: CASSLVGGYNEQFF
J gene: TRBJ1-1; clone size: few; V gene: TRBV19; D gene: NA; CDR3 DNA: TGTGCCAGTAGTATAAGGGCAGGGGCGACTGAAGCTTTCTTT; CDR3 protein: CASSIRAGATEAFF
J gene: TRBJ2-5; clone size: NA; V gene: TRBV6-1; D gene: NA; CDR3 DNA: TGTGCCAGCAGTGAAGCGCGGCCGGGGGTACTCAACGATATTATGGAGACCCAGTACTTC; CDR3 protein: CASSEARPGVLNDIMETQYF
J gene: TRBJ2-1; clone size: NA; V gene: TRBV19; D gene: TRBD2; CDR3 DNA: TGTGCCAGTAGTCCAAGGGCTAGCGGGAGGAATGAGCAGTTCTTC; CDR3 protein: CASSPRASGRNEQFF
J gene: TRBJ2-7; clone size: NA; V gene: TRBV4-1; D gene: TRBD2; CDR3 DNA: TGCGCCAGCAGCCTTCTAGCGGGAGGGGGTTACGAGCAGTACTTC; CDR3 protein: CASSLLAGGGYEQYF
J gene: TRBJ1-1; clone size: few; V gene: TRBV11-2; D gene: NA; CDR3 DNA: TGTGCCAGCAGCTTAGTTGCAGGGAGAACTGAAGCTTTCTTT; CDR3 protein: CASSLVAGRTEAFF
J gene: TRBJ2-5; clone size: NA; V gene: TRBV6-8; D gene: TRBD2; CDR3 DNA: TGTGCCAGCAGTTACCAGTCCAGCGGGAGGGAGACCCAGTACTTC; CDR3 protein: CASSYQSSGRETQYF
J gene: TRBJ1-5; clone size: few; V gene: TRBV19; D gene: TRBD1; CDR3 DNA: TGTGCCAGTAGTATATGGCAGGGGGCGGATCAGCCCCAGCATTTT; CDR3 protein: CASSIWQGADQPQHF